The 10 T cell receptor beta chains in this list originate from one sample, sequenced in a study of shared clonotypes between healthy human individuals. Naivety among CD8 cells was defined by CD45RO negativity and positive CCR7 selection, thereby excluding terminally differentiated effector memory CD45RA+ cells. Measured with immunoSEQ multiplex PCR; TCRdb has only the in-frame clones, and not every one. Of over 2 million clones listed, around 96% were seen once; the top ten hold around 1.1%. The sequenced sample was naive CD8+ T cells sorted from blood. Receptors were obtained from a man between 18 and 35 years old in good health.

This clone occurred once. The CDR3 spells CASSLDPPSSYNSPLHF. Here the CDR3 DNA reads TGTGCCAGCAGCTTGGACCCGCCGAGCTCCTATAATTCACCCCTCCACTTT. J is TRBJ1-6 and V is TRBV5-6; D is unclear. With 0 bases removed from V and 0 bases from J, the gap between germline ends came to 10 bases. Germline V gene data show CDR1 as SGHDT and CDR2 as YYEEEE. This CDR3 has 17 amino acids.

The gene calls are TRBV9 and TRBJ1-2; D gene ambiguous. Germline CDR1 SGDLS, CDR2 YYNGEE. This CDR3 is 14 amino acids long. Trimming took 0 bases from V and 4 from J, leaving 10 bases between them. In DNA form, the CDR3 reads TGTGCCAGCAGCGTAGCGATAGTAATCTATGGCTACACCTTC. Encoded protein: CASSVAIVIYGYTF.

The chain uses TRBV7-9 and TRBJ2-5; D might be TRBD1 (5 bases). Germline loops: CDR1 SEHNR, CDR2 FQNEAQ (reference sequence). The CDR3 loop spans 15 amino acids. Trimming took off 5 bases at V and 5 bases at J, with 18 bases between the two ends. Here the CDR3 DNA reads TGTGCCAGCAGCCGATTCCAGGGCCCCCGGGAGACCCAGTACTTC. Translated, it gives CASSRFQGPRETQYF.

The chain links TRBV5-1 to TRBJ2-2; 8 bases map to TRBD1. After removal of 4 bases from V and 4 bases from J, the junction contained 9 bases not matched to a gene. Per the germline V gene, CDR1 is SGHRS and CDR2 is YFSETQ. The CDR3 has 16 residues. The DNA for the CDR3 is TGCGCCAGCAGCCCGCGACAGGGGATGCCCACCGGGGAGCTGTTTTTT. It codes for CASSPRQGMPTGELFF.

The chain recombines TRBV28 with TRBJ1-2, with D possibly matching TRBD1 (5 bases). The V and J ends lost 7 bases and 3 bases respectively, with 21 bases between them. CDR3 length equals 16 residues. The germline gives CDR1 MDHEN, CDR2 SYDVKM. The CDR3 is CASTPAGGPAYYGYTF. The CDR3 bases are TGTGCCAGCACCCCCGCGGGGGGACCTGCTTACTATGGCTACACCTTC.

This rearrangement joins TRBV6-5 to TRBJ2-3; D possibly corresponds to TRBD1 (5 bases). This CDR3 region has 13 residues. From germline, CDR1 is MNHEY and CDR2 SVGAGI. Trimming removed 6 bases from V and 2 bases from J, with 9 bases in between. Here the CDR3 reads CASRAGLTDTQYF. CDR3 DNA: TGTGCCAGCAGGGCAGGGCTCACAGATACGCAGTATTTT.

This chain joins TRBV19 and TRBJ2-7; weak D call: TRBD1 (5 bases). The V gene lost 3 bases and the J gene lost 3 bases, with 12 bases spanning the gap. The CDR3 is made up of 14 amino acids. The germline V gene encodes CDR1 LNHDA and CDR2 SQIVND (reference sequence). The CDR3 protein is CASSIDSEYYEQYF. In DNA form, the CDR3 reads TGTGCCAGTAGTATCGACAGTGAGTACTACGAGCAGTACTTC.

The chain recombines TRBV30 with TRBJ1-6; tentative D call: TRBD1 (5 bases). Deletions cut 3 bases from V and 11 bases from J, with 14 bases between. This CDR3 has 13 amino acids. Germline CDR1 and CDR2: GTSNPN and SVGIG (reference sequence). The CDR3 region has the DNA TGTGCCTGGAGGGGGGACGGTCGACCACCCCTCCACTTT. Translating gives CAWRGDGRPPLHF.

The chain carries TRBV6-1 and TRBJ2-5; 9 bases agree with TRBD1. Trimming cost V 2 bases and J 5 bases; bases outside gene matches: 9. The CDR3 has 16 amino acids. Germline V CDR1 and CDR2: MNHNS, SASEGT. CDR3 region: CASSEIGQGFWETQYF. The CDR3 bases are TGTGCCAGCAGTGAAATAGGACAGGGGTTCTGGGAGACCCAGTACTTC.

In the case of this clone: Other DNA sequences within the sample encode an identical CDR3. The chain uses TRBV4-1 and TRBJ2-7; 8 bases fit TRBD1. Trimming removed 0 bases from V and 4 bases from J; junction bases left unmatched: 5. CDR3 length: 15 amino acids. Per germline, CDR1 MGHRA and CDR2 YSYEKL. The CDR3 region has the DNA TGCGCCAGCAGCCAAGAAGACAGGGGAATTTACGAGCAGTACTTC. The encoded protein is CASSQEDRGIYEQYF.